This TCR beta chain stems from a study of high-grade serous ovarian cancer treatment subgroups. Study summary: On average, 14,192 reads and about 6,800 unique TCR beta rearrangements were obtained per sample. Findings and caveats of the study: TCR clonal relatedness correlated positively with neoantigen level. Tumors within one patient showed repertoire similarity of roughly 0.095 to 0.8. These tumor repertoires lack spatial information from bulk sequencing.

The table lists this clone with a few counts. What it binds is unknown. The CDR3 runs 15 residues. Trimming removed 5 bases from V and 10 bases from J, with 23 bases in between. Germline lookup yields CDR1 SNHLY and CDR2 FYNNEI. The tumor samples were collected prior to definitive surgery or chemotherapy. Here immunoSEQ multiplex PCR was the method, and the copy in TCRdb shows in-frame clones only, minus some. The sample has under 2,500 clones; roughly 64% are singletons. What was sequenced was tumor tissue. This clonotype originated in a human donor with high-grade serous ovarian cancer. The chain carries TRBV2 and TRBJ1-1; TRBD1 is a possible D gene (6 bases). The CDR3 sequence is CASSLNGQPSGGAFF. The CDR3 DNA reads as TGTGCCAGCAGTCTTAATGGACAGCCATCGGGGGGAGCTTTCTTT. Full variable domain (missing parts from reference TRBV2 and TRBJ1-1): EPEVTQTPSHQVTQMGQEVILRCVPISNHLYFYWYRQILGQKVEFLVSFYNNEISEKSEIFDDQFSVERPDGSNFTLKIRSTKLEDSAMYFCASSLNGQPSGGAFFGQGTRLTVV.